These 2 T cell receptor beta chains were all obtained from the same sample, sequenced in a study of blood T cell repertoires in COVID-19. Profiling relied on immunoSEQ multiplex PCR, and the TCRdb table lists in-frame clones only, not all of them. The sample has hundreds of thousands of clones; 75% to 90% are singletons. The sequenced sample was PBMCs or T cells enriched from blood (not recorded which). The receptors derive from a young man who had recovered from COVID-19.

The chain combines TRBV24-1 with TRBJ2-7; 11 nucleotides align to TRBD2. Germline CDR1 is KGHDR and CDR2 is SFDVKD. This CDR3 is built from 13 residues. With 6 bases clipped from V and 6 bases from J, the junction kept 3 bases outside the gene matches. CDR3 sequence: CATSTSGRGEQYF. CDR3 nucleotides: TGTGCCACCAGTACTAGCGGGAGAGGCGAGCAGTACTTC.

V is TRBV14 and J is TRBJ2-2, with 8 bases fitting TRBD1. From germline, CDR1 is SGHDN and CDR2 FVKESK. V trimming: 5 bases; J trimming: 0 bases; junction bases outside the gene matches: 2. The CDR3 is 15 residues long. This CDR3 reads CASSGTGANTGELFF. The CDR3 coding sequence is TGTGCCAGCAGCGGGACAGGAGCGAACACCGGGGAGCTGTTTTTT.